These T cell receptor beta chains were read from a single sample in a study of shared clonotypes between healthy human individuals. Some clones are missing from TCRdb's copy, which holds only in-frame ones; the method was immunoSEQ multiplex PCR. In the table there are fewer than 1.4 million clones, more than 75% of which are singletons. Specimen: memory CD4+ T cells from PBMCs. The receptor set was obtained from a man younger than 35 in good health. Some clones in this sample may be carry-over from other donors' samples. Each CDR3 is given with its conserved first and last residue. The order of the fields is V gene, J gene, clone size, D gene, CDR3 DNA, CDR3 protein. The D gene is left open where the match is weak. A row's size may be missing; if present it is once, few, many or a size class.

V: TRBV28; J: TRBJ2-1; size: once; D: NA; DNA: TGTGCCAGCAGTTTAGGGGGAATCAATGAGCAGTTCTTC; CDR3: CASSLGGINEQFF
V: TRBV9; J: TRBJ1-1; size: few; D: TRBD1; DNA: TGTGCCAGCAGCGTAGGACAGGGCAGAACTGAAGCTTTCTTT; CDR3: CASSVGQGRTEAFF
V: TRBV7-3; J: TRBJ2-1; size: NA; D: NA; DNA: TGTGCCAGCAGCTCTAGCGTTAGGTTGGATGAGCAGTTCTTC; CDR3: CASSSSVRLDEQFF
V: TRBV2; J: TRBJ1-4; size: NA; D: TRBD1; DNA: TGTGCCAGCAGGGACAAAAACCGACCGGGACAGGGAAATGAAAAACTGTTTTTT; CDR3: CASRDKNRPGQGNEKLFF
V: TRBV5-1; J: TRBJ2-7; size: NA; D: TRBD1; DNA: TGCGCCAGCAGCTTTTCCGGACAGGGGGGATACTACGAGCAGTACTTC; CDR3: CASSFSGQGGYYEQYF
V: TRBV19; J: TRBJ2-3; size: once; D: NA; DNA: TGTGCCAGTAGTATTTCCGGGGGCACAGATACGCAGTATTTT; CDR3: CASSISGGTDTQYF
V: TRBV2; J: TRBJ1-5; size: NA; D: TRBD1; DNA: TGTGCCAGCAGTGAAGCGCCGGACAGGGGAGATCAGCCCCAGCATTTT; CDR3: CASSEAPDRGDQPQHF
V: TRBV15; J: TRBJ1-4; size: NA; D: NA; DNA: TGTGCCACCAGGACCGACAGAAGTAGTGAAAAACTGTTTTTT; CDR3: CATRTDRSSEKLFF
V: TRBV10-3; J: TRBJ1-1; size: NA; D: NA; DNA: TGTGCCATCAGTAGAACAGGCATGAACACTGAAGCTTTCTTT; CDR3: CAISRTGMNTEAFF
V: TRBV6-5; J: TRBJ1-2; size: NA; D: NA; DNA: TGTGCCAGCAGCCTGGCCGACCGGACCACTGGCTACACCTTC; CDR3: CASSLADRTTGYTF
V: TRBV5-1; J: TRBJ1-5; size: NA; D: TRBD1; DNA: TGCGCCAGCAGCAGCGGGACAGGGGGCACAGAGCCCCAGCATTTT; CDR3: CASSSGTGGTEPQHF
V: TRBV5-4; J: TRBJ2-7; size: once; D: TRBD2; DNA: TGTGCCAGCAGCTCCGGACTAGCGGGAGCCCCCGGCTCCTACGAGCAGTACTTC; CDR3: CASSSGLAGAPGSYEQYF
V: TRBV6-9; J: TRBJ1-3; size: NA; D: NA; DNA: TGTGCCAGCAGTTACGAACGGGGCCAAGCAGGAAACACCATATATTTT; CDR3: CASSYERGQAGNTIYF
V: TRBV2; J: TRBJ2-6; size: NA; D: NA; DNA: TGTGCCAGCAGCCAACAAAGGAGCTCTGGGGCCAACGTCCTGACTTTC; CDR3: CASSQQRSSGANVLTF
V: TRBV2; J: TRBJ1-1; size: NA; D: TRBD1; DNA: TGTGCCAGCAGCGACCTCAGGCAGGGGGCGCGGGGCACTGAAGCTTTCTTT; CDR3: CASSDLRQGARGTEAFF
V: TRBV7-9; J: TRBJ2-1; size: NA; D: TRBD2; DNA: TGTGCCAGCAGCTTTTCAGGACTAGCGGTTAATGAGCAGTTCTTC; CDR3: CASSFSGLAVNEQFF
V: TRBV6-6; J: TRBJ2-1; size: once; D: NA; DNA: TGTGCCAGCAGTTACCCTGGACGGCCAAAGGAGCAGTTCTTC; CDR3: CASSYPGRPKEQFF
V: TRBV2; J: TRBJ2-6; size: NA; D: NA; DNA: TGTGCCAGCAGTGTCGACTCTGGGGCCAACGTCCTGACTTTC; CDR3: CASSVDSGANVLTF
V: TRBV7-9; J: TRBJ1-2; size: NA; D: TRBD1; DNA: TGTGCCAGCAGCCGACAGGGTTTTAGCTATGGCTACACCTTC; CDR3: CASSRQGFSYGYTF
V: TRBV7-6; J: TRBJ1-1; size: NA; D: NA; DNA: TGTGCCAGCAGCCTGACTCGGGGCGCTGAAGCTTTCTTT; CDR3: CASSLTRGAEAFF
V: TRBV6-1; J: TRBJ1-4; size: NA; D: NA; DNA: TGTGCCAGCAGCGTTCCGGGAACTAATGAAAAACTGTTTTTT; CDR3: CASSVPGTNEKLFF
V: TRBV2; J: TRBJ2-2; size: few; D: NA; DNA: TGTGCCAGCAGGCGGAACAGGGAAAGTGCCGGGGAGCTGTTTTTT; CDR3: CASRRNRESAGELFF
V: TRBV28; J: TRBJ2-6; size: NA; D: NA; DNA: TGTGCCAGCAGTTTGAGCGGTCAGCTCTCTGGGGCCAACGTCCTGACTTTC; CDR3: CASSLSGQLSGANVLTF
V: TRBV30; J: TRBJ1-3; size: NA; D: TRBD1; DNA: TGTGCCGGAAAAGACAGGGCCTCTGGAAACACCATATATTTT; CDR3: CAGKDRASGNTIYF
V: TRBV7-8; J: TRBJ1-2; size: NA; D: NA; DNA: TGTGCCAACAGCCGAGGGGTCGGCTATGGCTACACCTTC; CDR3: CANSRGVGYGYTF
V: TRBV19; J: TRBJ1-2; size: NA; D: NA; DNA: TGTGCCAGTAGTATAGGAACCAACTATGGCTACACCTTC; CDR3: CASSIGTNYGYTF
V: TRBV19; J: TRBJ2-2; size: few; D: NA; DNA: TGTGCCAGTAGTATAGAGAGGGGCACCGGGGAGCTGTTTTTT; CDR3: CASSIERGTGELFF
V: TRBV5-4; J: TRBJ2-7; size: NA; D: NA; DNA: TGTGCCAGCAGCCAGTATGCCAGCGCTCTCTCCTACGAGCAGTACTTC; CDR3: CASSQYASALSYEQYF
V: TRBV7-3; J: TRBJ2-3; size: NA; D: NA; DNA: TGTGCCAGCACCTTCAGCGGTACAGATACGCAGTATTTT; CDR3: CASTFSGTDTQYF
V: TRBV11-1; J: TRBJ1-4; size: NA; D: TRBD1; DNA: TGTGCCAGCAGCGCCGACAGGGTAAATGAAAAACTGTTTTTT; CDR3: CASSADRVNEKLFF
V: TRBV11-1; J: TRBJ2-3; size: NA; D: TRBD1; DNA: TGTGCCAGCAGCATAACAGGGGGTCCTTCTAACACAGATACGCAGTATTTT; CDR3: CASSITGGPSNTDTQYF
V: TRBV6-1; J: TRBJ2-5; size: NA; D: TRBD2; DNA: TGTGCCAGCAGTAGCGGGAGCGCCCCAGAGACCCAGTACTTC; CDR3: CASSSGSAPETQYF
V: TRBV9; J: TRBJ2-3; size: NA; D: NA; DNA: TGTGCCAGCAGCGTAATGGGAAGAGATACGCAGTATTTT; CDR3: CASSVMGRDTQYF
V: TRBV18; J: TRBJ1-4; size: NA; D: NA; DNA: TGTGCCAGCTCACTGAATTCAATCGCGGGGACAACTAATGAAAAACTGTTTTTT; CDR3: CASSLNSIAGTTNEKLFF
V: TRBV2; J: TRBJ2-7; size: few; D: TRBD2; DNA: TGTGCCAGCAGGAGTAGCGGGAGCACCTACGAGCAGTACTTC; CDR3: CASRSSGSTYEQYF
V: TRBV2; J: TRBJ2-5; size: NA; D: TRBD2; DNA: TGTGCCAGCAGGCCTGTTAGTAGGGAAACCGGAGCGGGGGACTTC; CDR3: CASRPVSRETGAGDF
V: TRBV11-2; J: TRBJ2-3; size: NA; D: TRBD1; DNA: TGTGCCAGCAGCCTAGACAGGGCGGTAGATACGCAGTATTTT; CDR3: CASSLDRAVDTQYF
V: TRBV11-3; J: TRBJ2-7; size: NA; D: TRBD2; DNA: TGTGCCAGCAGCTCCCCCTGGGTAGCGGGAGGGACTGACGAGCAGTACTTC; CDR3: CASSSPWVAGGTDEQYF
V: TRBV12-5; J: TRBJ2-1; size: NA; D: TRBD1; DNA: TGTGCTAGTGGTCTAAAACAGGGGGCTTTATTCAATGAGCAGTTCTTC; CDR3: CASGLKQGALFNEQFF
V: TRBV7-2; J: TRBJ2-1; size: few; D: NA; DNA: TGTGCCAGCAGCTTAGCGGGACTGGTCTACAATGAGCAGTTCTTC; CDR3: CASSLAGLVYNEQFF
V: TRBV29-1; J: TRBJ1-1; size: few; D: TRBD1; DNA: TGCAGCGTTGAAAGGACAGGAGGTATGAACACTGAAGCTTTCTTT; CDR3: CSVERTGGMNTEAFF
V: TRBV5-1; J: TRBJ2-5; size: NA; D: NA; DNA: TGCGCCAGCAGCCAAAGGTCCGGGACGCAAGAGACCCAGTACTTC; CDR3: CASSQRSGTQETQYF
V: TRBV5-4; J: TRBJ2-3; size: many; D: NA; DNA: TGTGCCAGCCGGGGGGCGCAGAGCACAGATACGCAGTATTTT; CDR3: CASRGAQSTDTQYF
V: TRBV27; J: TRBJ1-4; size: NA; D: NA; DNA: TGTGCCAGCAGTTTGGTAGGGGGGGCAACTAATGAAAAACTGTTTTTT; CDR3: CASSLVGGATNEKLFF
V: TRBV15; J: TRBJ2-3; size: NA; D: NA; DNA: TGTGCCACCAGCAGAGATCTGGCCGGGGGAGGCACAGATACGCAGTATTTT; CDR3: CATSRDLAGGGTDTQYF
V: TRBV28; J: TRBJ2-7; size: few; D: TRBD2; DNA: TGTGCCAGCAGTTGGCCGGGGGGCTACGAGCAGTACTTC; CDR3: CASSWPGGYEQYF
V: TRBV7-9; J: TRBJ2-7; size: NA; D: TRBD2; DNA: TGTGCCAGCAGCTTAGTGGCGGGGGCCTACGAGCAGTACTTC; CDR3: CASSLVAGAYEQYF
V: TRBV18; J: TRBJ1-5; size: NA; D: TRBD1; DNA: TGTGCCAGCTCACTCGGCCTGGGACAGGGCGGGGGCGGCAGCAATCAGCCCCAGCATTTT; CDR3: CASSLGLGQGGGGSNQPQHF
V: TRBV19; J: TRBJ1-2; size: few; D: NA; DNA: TGTGCCAGTAGTCCCCTACGTGTCTGGTATGGCTACACCTTC; CDR3: CASSPLRVWYGYTF
V: TRBV4-1; J: TRBJ1-1; size: NA; D: TRBD1; DNA: TGCGCCAGCAGCCAAGGGACAGGAGACATGAACACTGAAGCTTTCTTT; CDR3: CASSQGTGDMNTEAFF
V: TRBV6-6; J: TRBJ2-7; size: NA; D: NA; DNA: TGTGCCAGCAGTTACCCGGGCGCTTCCTACGAGCAGTACTTC; CDR3: CASSYPGASYEQYF
V: TRBV5-4; J: TRBJ1-5; size: NA; D: NA; DNA: TGTGCCAGCAGCTATCCGGGTGTTCCCCAGCATTTT; CDR3: CASSYPGVPQHF
V: TRBV5-1; J: TRBJ1-1; size: NA; D: NA; DNA: TGCGCCAGCAGCTTGGTAGACAGCCACACTGAAGCTTTCTTT; CDR3: CASSLVDSHTEAFF
V: TRBV30; J: TRBJ1-2; size: NA; D: TRBD1; DNA: TGTGGGACAGGGGCTAACTATGGCTACACCTTC; CDR3: CGTGANYGYTF
V: TRBV15; J: TRBJ2-7; size: few; D: NA; DNA: TGTGCCACCAGCGCCCGTCAACGAGGGGAGCAGTACTTC; CDR3: CATSARQRGEQYF
V: TRBV7-9; J: TRBJ2-7; size: NA; D: TRBD2; DNA: TGTGCCAGCAGCTCCCTGACTAGCGGGAGCTCCTACGAGCAGTACTTC; CDR3: CASSSLTSGSSYEQYF